The 27 T cell receptor beta chains below come from one sample, sequenced in a study of cytomegalovirus exposure and HLA in healthy donors. Primers included in the PCR were 60 Vbeta and 13 Jbeta primers. Sequencing was performed with immunoSEQ multiplex PCR; in TCRdb, only in-frame clones are kept and a portion is missing. This sample has some 120,000 clones, with about 73% found just once. Sample: PBMCs. The source is a woman aged 40 to 50 in good health and CMV-seropositive.

The chain has TRBV2 and TRBJ1-2, with D perhaps matching TRBD1 (6 bases). Germline-derived CDR1 and CDR2 are SNHLY and FYNNEI. The CDR3 runs to 14 residues. V gave up 2 bases and J gave up 1 base, with 8 bases separating them. DNA for the CDR3: TGTGCCAGCAGTGAAAGGACAGATAACTATGGCTACACCTTC. Translating gives CASSERTDNYGYTF.

The chain is built from TRBV6-1 and TRBJ1-6; 10 bases fit TRBD1. The germline V gene has CDR1 MNHNS and CDR2 SASEGT. V dropped 4 bases and J dropped 4; count of bases not matched to a gene: 4. The CDR3 totals 16 residues. The CDR3 region is CASSGQGASYNSPLHF. For the CDR3, the DNA is TGTGCCAGCAGTGGACAGGGGGCAAGTTATAATTCACCCCTCCACTTT.

The chain is built from TRBV9 and TRBJ2-1; TRBD2 matches 9 bases. V was clipped by 4 bases and J by 8 bases; unmatched bases: 10. Germline lookup yields CDR1 SGDLS and CDR2 YYNGEE. The CDR3 covers 15 residues. The CDR3, as DNA: TGTGCCAGCAGCCCATGGGAAGCGGGGGGCCATGAGCAGTTCTTC. It translates to CASSPWEAGGHEQFF.

This chain links TRBV7-2 with TRBJ2-3; a weak D match, TRBD1 (5 bases). This CDR3 region has 15 residues. The V gene lost 1 base and the J gene lost 1 base, with 9 bases spanning the gap. Per germline, CDR1 SGHTA and CDR2 FQGNSA. The CDR3 DNA sequence: TGTGCCAGCAGCTTAGATTGGGGCCGCACAGATACGCAGTATTTT. It translates to CASSLDWGRTDTQYF.

This chain joins TRBV5-4 and TRBJ1-1; 10 nucleotides line up with TRBD1. This CDR3 region has 15 residues. Germline loops: CDR1 SGHNT, CDR2 YYREEE (reference sequence). Trimming at V came to 4 bases and at J to 2 bases, leaving 5 bases not matched to a gene. CDR3 bases: TGTGCCAGCAGCCGCGACAGGGGGCGAAACACTGAAGCTTTCTTT. This gives the protein CASSRDRGRNTEAFF. The full variable domain, in which reference TRBV5-4 and TRBJ1-1 provide the parts outside the CDR3, is ETGVTQSPTHLIKTRGQQVTLRCSSQSGHNTVSWYQQALGQGPQFIFQYYREEENGRGNFPPRFSGLQFPNYSSELNVNALELDDSALYLCASSRDRGRNTEAFFGQGTRLTVV.

V gene TRBV5-6 combines with J gene TRBJ1-1; tentatively, D is TRBD1 (5 bases). The germline V gene has CDR1 SGHDT and CDR2 YYEEEE. This CDR3 spans 15 amino acids. V lost 4 bases and J 6 bases, leaving 19 bases between the germline ends. The CDR3 nucleotides are TGTGCCAGCAGCGCCGAGGGGCGGGGAGTCCCTGAAGCTTTCTTT. This encodes CASSAEGRGVPEAFF.

The J gene is TRBJ1-1, the V gene TRBV27; D may be TRBD1 (6 bases). CDR1 is MNHEY, CDR2 SMNVEV, per germline (reference sequence). Trimming took 8 bases from V and 0 from J, leaving 10 bases between them. The length of the CDR3 is 13 residues. The CDR3, as DNA: TGTGCCAGCCGGACAGCCATGAACACTGAAGCTTTCTTT. Amino acid sequence: CASRTAMNTEAFF.

V is TRBV7-9 and J is TRBJ2-1; possibly TRBD1 for D (6 bases). Germline CDR1 is SEHNR and CDR2 is FQNEAQ (reference sequence). The length of the CDR3 is 16 residues. Trimming shortened V by 5 bases and J by 9 bases, and 23 bases separated the two germline ends. The CDR3 region is CASSGGRRQADGEQFF. For the CDR3, the DNA is TGTGCCAGCAGCGGCGGTCGTCGACAGGCGGACGGTGAGCAGTTCTTC.

This clone has only a few counts. The CDR3 spells CASSWGQGGNQPQHF. DNA of the CDR3: TGTGCCAGCAGCTGGGGACAGGGGGGCAATCAGCCCCAGCATTTT. The V gene is TRBV5-8, the J gene TRBJ1-5, with 11 bases lining up with TRBD1. Trimming at V came to 3 bases and at J to 2 bases, leaving 1 base not matched to a gene. The CDR3 covers 15 residues. The V gene's germline CDR1 is SGHTS and CDR2 YDEGEE.

The rearrangement uses TRBV19 and TRBJ2-2, with D unresolved. Germline values: CDR1 LNHDA, CDR2 SQIVND (reference sequence). V lost 5 bases to trimming and J lost 7 bases, with 5 bases between them. The CDR3 has 11 amino acids. CDR3 DNA sequence: TGTGCCAGTAGTCTATACGGGGAGCTGTTTTTT. Its translation is CASSLYGELFF.

The chain links TRBV19 to TRBJ1-6; D might be TRBD1 (5 bases). Germline V gene data show CDR1 as LNHDA and CDR2 as SQIVND (reference sequence). V was trimmed by 10 bases and J by 11 bases, leaving 21 bases between them. The CDR3 runs to 14 residues. This CDR3 reads CATGRGPGEPPLHF. Written as DNA, the CDR3 is TGTGCCACCGGGCGGGGACCCGGGGAGCCACCCCTCCACTTT.

The V and J genes are TRBV10-3 and TRBJ2-3, with 12 bases that match TRBD2. The CDR3 consists of 17 residues. The J segment lost 3 bases and the V segment lost 0 bases, leaving 4 bases of the junction unmatched. Germline-derived CDR1 and CDR2 are ENHRY and SYGVKD. The CDR3, as DNA: TGTGCCATCAGTGAGTCTGAGCTAGCGGGGGGGACAGATACGCAGTATTTT. Translated: CAISESELAGGTDTQYF.

The chain has TRBV11-1 and TRBJ2-1; TRBD2 matches 7 bases. J was trimmed by 2 bases and V by 3 bases; bases with no gene match: 4. There are 15 residues in the CDR3. Germline V gene sequence: CDR1 SGHAT, CDR2 FQDESV (reference sequence). CDR3 nucleotides: TGTGCCAGCAGCTTTGGGGGGGTACCCTACAATGAGCAGTTCTTC. Encoded protein: CASSFGGVPYNEQFF.

The V gene is TRBV6-5, the J gene TRBJ2-7; no firm D call. Per the germline V gene, CDR1 is MNHEY and CDR2 is SVGAGI. The CDR3 is made up of 14 amino acids. Trimming pared 7 bases from V and 0 bases from J, leaving 13 bases between. The CDR3 sequence is CASMRSISSYEQYF. CDR3 DNA sequence: TGTGCCAGCATGAGAAGTATTAGCTCCTACGAGCAGTACTTC.

Only one count was recorded for this clone. The rearrangement uses TRBV7-9 and TRBJ2-7; 9 nucleotides agree with TRBD1. V lost 0 bases, J lost 5 bases, and 8 bases stayed unmatched. Germline V CDR1 and CDR2: SEHNR, FQNEAQ (reference sequence). The length of the CDR3 is 16 residues. The CDR3 sequence is CASSLAVAQGADEQYF. The DNA of the CDR3 is TGTGCCAGCAGCTTAGCCGTAGCACAGGGGGCTGACGAGCAGTACTTC.

The chain is built from TRBV19 and TRBJ1-6; 7 bases agree with TRBD1. Germline V gene lookup returns CDR1 LNHDA and CDR2 SQIVND (reference sequence). Trimming at V came to 4 bases and at J to 9 bases, leaving 9 bases not matched to a gene. The CDR3 consists of 15 residues. CDR3 loop: CASSTGRGFRSPLHF. The CDR3 nucleotides are TGTGCCAGTAGTACAGGCAGGGGGTTTCGTTCACCCCTCCACTTT.

The chain combines TRBV7-9 with TRBJ2-6; D is perhaps TRBD1 (6 bases). The length of the CDR3 is 17 residues. V shed 2 bases and J shed 2 bases, with 13 bases lying between them. Per the germline V gene, CDR1 is SEHNR and CDR2 is FQNEAQ (reference sequence). The CDR3 sequence: CASSLPQTGPGANVLTF. In DNA form, the CDR3 reads TGTGCCAGCAGCTTACCCCAAACAGGGCCTGGGGCCAACGTCCTGACTTTC.

The chain combines TRBV5-4 with TRBJ1-1; D gene unclear. The germline V and J ends were trimmed by 3 bases and 1 base, with 4 bases remaining between them. CDR1 is SGHNT and CDR2 is YYREEE in the germline V gene (reference sequence). This CDR3 comprises 12 residues. The CDR3, as DNA: TGTGCCAGCAGCTCGGGGAACACTGAAGCTTTCTTT. Its translation: CASSSGNTEAFF.

The V gene is TRBV5-1, the J gene TRBJ2-7; D gene ambiguous. This CDR3 spans 16 amino acids. CDR1 and CDR2 (germline): SGHRS, YFSETQ. The ends were cut back, 0 bases at V and 1 base at J, with 14 bases in the middle. CDR3 DNA sequence: TGCGCCAGCAGCTTGGACACCGGAACAGCATCCTACGAGCAGTACTTC. It is translated as CASSLDTGTASYEQYF.

The rearrangement links TRBV7-6 to TRBJ1-2; TRBD1 might be the D (5 bases). Germline V gene lookup returns CDR1 SGHVS and CDR2 FNYEAQ. This CDR3 is 14 amino acids long. Deletions cut 5 bases from V and 3 bases from J, with 13 bases between. The CDR3 protein is CASSLGATDYGYTF. The CDR3 DNA reads as TGTGCCAGCAGCCTAGGGGCGACGGACTATGGCTACACCTTC.

This clone was detected once. J is TRBJ1-1 and V is TRBV5-1, with 7 bases matching TRBD1. J lost 5 bases, V lost 4 bases, and 17 bases had no gene match. Germline assignment: CDR1 SGHRS and CDR2 YFSETQ. The CDR3 has 17 amino acids. The CDR3, as DNA: TGCGCCAGCAGCCCGCGTGGAGTAGGGGGCATGGGGACTGAAGCTTTCTTT. Its protein product is CASSPRGVGGMGTEAFF.

This clone was recorded once. The rearrangement uses TRBV6-6 and TRBJ1-1, with 9 bases aligning to TRBD1. Germline V gives CDR1 MNHNY, CDR2 SVGAGI (reference sequence). The CDR3 covers 16 residues. The V segment lost 5 bases and the J segment 5 bases; nucleotides outside the gene matches: 12. The CDR3 spells CASSPADRGPKTEAFF. The CDR3 DNA sequence: TGTGCCAGCAGTCCCGCGGACAGGGGACCCAAGACTGAAGCTTTCTTT.

This clone has a single count. The V and J genes are TRBV2 and TRBJ2-1, with 7 bases lining up with TRBD1. Germline V gene sequence: CDR1 SNHLY, CDR2 FYNNEI. V was clipped by 5 bases and J by 0 bases; unmatched bases: 4. The CDR3 contains 15 residues. CDR3 nucleotides: TGTGCCAGCAGTCGACAGGGAAGCTCCTACAATGAGCAGTTCTTC. Translation gives CASSRQGSSYNEQFF.

V is TRBV5-1 and J is TRBJ2-5, with D perhaps matching TRBD2 (6 bases). CDR1 SGHRS and CDR2 YFSETQ come from the germline V gene. V lost 4 bases, J lost 2 bases, and 9 bases lay in between. The CDR3 has 13 residues. CDR3 residues: CASSVLAQETQYF. In DNA, the CDR3 is TGCGCCAGCAGCGTGCTAGCGCAAGAGACCCAGTACTTC.

The chain employs TRBV14 and TRBJ1-3; D call uncertain. Trimming pared 4 bases from V and 0 bases from J, leaving 13 bases between. CDR1 and CDR2 (germline): SGHDN, FVKESK. The CDR3 extends over 16 amino acids. The DNA of the CDR3 is TGTGCCAGCAGCCGCGATGGAGTAATCTCTGGAAACACCATATATTTT. It is translated as CASSRDGVISGNTIYF.

This chain links TRBV28 with TRBJ1-5; 7 positions agree with TRBD1. V was pared by 5 bases and J by 7 bases, with 11 bases of the junction left unmatched. There are 15 residues in the CDR3. Per the germline V gene, CDR1 is MDHEN and CDR2 is SYDVKM. The DNA for the CDR3 is TGTGCCAGCAGTCCTAGGGTAGGGGGCAGGCAGCCCCAGCATTTT. This translates into CASSPRVGGRQPQHF.

This clone was counted a single time. This sequence joins TRBV9 and TRBJ1-2, with 10 bases that match TRBD1. Germline values: CDR1 SGDLS, CDR2 YYNGEE. This CDR3 has 16 amino acids. The V segment lost 4 bases and the J segment 4 bases; nucleotides outside the gene matches: 10. The CDR3 nucleotides are TGTGCCAGCAGCCGAATCGGACAGGGGGACGCCTATGGCTACACCTTC. Its translation is CASSRIGQGDAYGYTF.